This passage covers 28 T cell receptor beta chains from one sample sequenced in a study of blood T cell repertoires in COVID-19. Method: immunoSEQ multiplex PCR; TCRdb's copy keeps in-frame clones and lacks some. Here the sample spans around 300,000 clones, more than 80% being singletons. Sequencing input: peripheral blood. The receptors were sampled from a woman in her fifties or sixties with COVID-19, enrolled during active disease.

The chain joins TRBV11-1 to TRBJ2-7, with 8 bases identical to TRBD1. J lost 3 bases, V lost 0 bases, and 4 bases had no gene match. CDR3 length: 15 amino acids. The germline V gene encodes CDR1 SGHAT and CDR2 FQDESV (reference sequence). For the CDR3, the DNA is TGTGCCAGCAGCTTAGCCGGGACAGGCATCTACGAGCAGTACTTC. Its protein is CASSLAGTGIYEQYF.

This clone appeared a single time. V usage is TRBV3-1 (or the pseudogene TRBV3-2) and J usage is TRBJ2-7, with 9 bases lining up with TRBD1. V shed 0 bases and J 2 bases; nucleotides not matched to a gene: 8. The V gene's germline CDR1 is LGHDT and CDR2 YNNKEL (reference sequence). The CDR3 runs 17 residues. CDR3 sequence (DNA): TGTGCCAGCAGCCAAGAAGCACACCGGGACAGGGCCTACGAGCAGTACTTC. As protein: CASSQEAHRDRAYEQYF.

V usage is TRBV6-2 or TRBV6-3 and J usage is TRBJ2-3; D is perhaps TRBD2 (6 bases). The germline V gene encodes CDR1 MNHEY and CDR2 SVGEGT. This CDR3 has 13 amino acids. Trimming shortened V by 3 bases and J by 6 bases, and 10 bases separated the two germline ends. The CDR3 is CASSYWGEDTQYF. CDR3 nucleotide sequence: TGTGCCAGCAGTTATTGGGGGGAGGATACGCAGTATTTT.

The rearrangement links TRBV5-4 to TRBJ1-2; no clear D. From germline, CDR1 is SGHNT and CDR2 YYREEE (reference sequence). This CDR3 is 16 amino acids long. V lost 3 bases to trimming and J lost 5 bases, with 20 bases between them. The CDR3 DNA sequence: TGTGCCAGCAGCTCCCCCCGGGAGGCCATGGGGTATGGCTACACCTTC. It encodes CASSSPREAMGYGYTF.

This chain connects TRBV5-1 to TRBJ1-1, with 8 bases fitting TRBD1. V was clipped by 0 bases and J by 2 bases; unmatched bases: 3. The length of the CDR3 is 15 residues. Germline loops: CDR1 SGHRS, CDR2 YFSETQ. CDR3 coding DNA: TGCGCCAGCAGCTTGGTACAGGGGGTCAACACTGAAGCTTTCTTT. It translates to CASSLVQGVNTEAFF. The variable domain in full, completed from reference TRBV5-1 and TRBJ1-1, reads KAGVTQTPRYLIKTRGQQVTLSCSPISGHRSVSWYQQTPGQGLQFLFEYFSETQRNKGNFPGRFSGRQFSNSRSEMNVSTLELGDSALYLCASSLVQGVNTEAFFGQGTRLTVV.

Written as DNA, the CDR3 is TGTGCCAGCAGCTTTTGGCAAAACATTCAGTACTTC. Protein sequence: CASSFWQNIQYF. V is TRBV11-2 and J is TRBJ2-4; D not resolved. Germline CDR1 SGHAT, CDR2 FQNNGV. This CDR3 is 12 amino acids long. V lost 3 bases and J 5 bases, leaving 5 bases between the germline ends. The complete variable domain, with remaining parts taken from reference TRBV11-2 and TRBJ2-4, reads EAGVAQSPRYKIIEKRQSVAFWCNPISGHATLYWYQQILGQGPKLLIQFQNNGVVDDSQLPKDRFSAERLKGVDSTLKIQPAKLEDSAVYLCASSFWQNIQYFGAGTRLSVL.

The chain carries TRBV6-6 and TRBJ1-1; unclear D gene. CDR1 and CDR2 from the germline V gene are MNHNY and SVGAGI (reference sequence). The CDR3 sequence is 12 residues long. Trimming removed 2 bases at V and 2 bases at J, with 3 bases between. The CDR3 protein is CASSYVNTEAFF. In nucleotides, the CDR3 is TGTGCCAGCAGTTACGTAAACACTGAAGCTTTCTTT.

The V gene is TRBV2, the J gene TRBJ2-3; TRBD1 agrees at 7 bases. V was pared by 8 bases and J by 1 base, with 3 bases of the junction left unmatched. Germline CDR1 SNHLY, CDR2 FYNNEI. The length of the CDR3 is 13 residues. The CDR3 loop reads CASDRVGTDTQYF. The CDR3 DNA sequence: TGTGCCAGCGACAGGGTTGGCACAGATACGCAGTATTTT.

A single count supports this clone. CDR3 coding DNA: TGCGCCAGCAGCCTCCGACAGGGGAGCACTGGGGCCAACGTCCTGACTTTC. Residues: CASSLRQGSTGANVLTF. The chain combines TRBV4-1 with TRBJ2-6; 8 positions agree with TRBD1. Germline loops: CDR1 MGHRA, CDR2 YSYEKL. The CDR3 covers 17 residues. The V and J ends lost 4 bases and 2 bases, in that order; junction bases with no gene match: 7.

The chain recombines TRBV5-5 with TRBJ2-3, with D perhaps matching TRBD2 (5 bases). The V and J ends lost 3 bases and 5 bases respectively, with 16 bases between them. This CDR3 region has 15 residues. Germline V gene sequence: CDR1 SGHKS, CDR2 YYEKEE (reference sequence). The CDR3 DNA is TGTGCCAGCAGCTCACCAAGGAAGGCGGGAGATACGCAGTATTTT. Translated, it gives CASSSPRKAGDTQYF.

V usage is TRBV5-8 and J usage is TRBJ1-1; no definite D call. CDR1 SGHTS and CDR2 YDEGEE come from the germline V gene. This CDR3 is 12 amino acids long. V shed 3 bases and J shed 3 bases, with 6 bases lying between them. The CDR3 here is CASSWRDTEAFF. CDR3 DNA: TGTGCCAGCAGCTGGAGGGACACTGAAGCTTTCTTT.

This rearrangement joins TRBV18 to TRBJ2-7; 7 positions agree with TRBD1. Germline CDR1 is KGHSH and CDR2 is LQKENI. The CDR3 contains 15 residues. The trim removed 3 bases at V and 6 bases at J, leaving 11 bases unmatched. The CDR3: CASSPTLGGSTEQYF. CDR3 DNA sequence: TGTGCCAGCTCACCCACCTTAGGGGGCAGTACCGAGCAGTACTTC.

V gene TRBV7-8 combines with J gene TRBJ1-4; D is perhaps TRBD1 (6 bases). V was cut by 4 bases and J by 7 bases, with 16 bases left in between. Germline V gene sequence: CDR1 SGHVS, CDR2 FQNEAQ. The CDR3 length is 15 residues. CDR3 sequence (DNA): TGTGCCAGCAGCTACCGCCGGGACAAGGGTGAAAAACTGTTTTTT. It translates to CASSYRRDKGEKLFF.

The genes are TRBV19 and TRBJ2-4; 13 nucleotides align to TRBD2. The germline V gene encodes CDR1 LNHDA and CDR2 SQIVND (reference sequence). Trimming took 5 bases from V and 8 from J; bases not matched to a gene: 9. This CDR3 is built from 16 residues. CDR3 nucleotides: TGTGCCAGTAGTCCCCGGACTAGCGGGAGTATGTACATTCAGTACTTC. It specifies CASSPRTSGSMYIQYF.

The rearrangement uses TRBV19 and TRBJ1-1, with D unclear. Germline CDR1 LNHDA, CDR2 SQIVND (reference sequence). Trimming took 1 base from V and 3 from J, leaving 15 bases between them. CDR3 size: 16 residues. The CDR3 sequence: CASSIALTRADTEAFF. CDR3 nucleotides: TGTGCCAGTAGTATAGCACTAACTAGGGCGGACACTGAAGCTTTCTTT. The full variable domain, completed using reference TRBV19 and TRBJ1-1, is DGGITQSPKYLFRKEGQNVTLSCEQNLNHDAMYWYRQDPGQGLRLIYYSQIVNDFQKGDIAEGYSVSREKKESFPLTVTSAQKNPTAFYLCASSIALTRADTEAFFGQGTRLTVV.

This chain uses TRBV24-1 with TRBJ2-3, with 9 bases aligning to TRBD1. V gave up 9 bases and J gave up 3 bases; unmatched junction bases: 3. This CDR3 comprises 13 residues. The germline V gene encodes CDR1 KGHDR and CDR2 SFDVKD. DNA for the CDR3: TGTGCCACCGGGACAGGGACGACAGATACGCAGTATTTT. Translated, it gives CATGTGTTDTQYF.

This chain links TRBV5-4 with TRBJ2-1; 11 positions match TRBD2. The J segment lost 2 bases and the V segment lost 4 bases, leaving 2 bases of the junction unmatched. The germline CDR1 and CDR2 sequences are SGHNT and YYREEE (reference sequence). The CDR3 length is 15 residues. CDR3 sequence reads: CASSRTSGPYNEQFF. The DNA for the CDR3 is TGTGCCAGCAGCCGGACTAGCGGGCCCTACAATGAGCAGTTCTTC.

This clone was observed a few times. This sequence joins TRBV7-9 and TRBJ2-1; a weak D match, TRBD2 (7 bases). Trimming stripped 1 base from V and 12 bases from J, with 22 bases between. In germline, CDR1 is SEHNR, CDR2 FQNEAQ (reference sequence). This CDR3 has 16 residues. The CDR3, as DNA: TGTGCCAGCAGCTTAGTGTTCCCCAAGGGGGGGTCCTCGCAGTTCTTC. This sequence encodes CASSLVFPKGGSSQFF.

The rearrangement joins TRBV4-1 to TRBJ2-7, with D uncertain. CDR1 MGHRA and CDR2 YSYEKL come from the germline V gene. The CDR3 runs to 14 residues. Trimming took off 0 bases at V and 4 bases at J, with 10 bases between the two ends. In DNA, the CDR3 is TGCGCCAGCAGCCAAGAAGTGGCCGTGTACGAGCAGTACTTC. Translation gives CASSQEVAVYEQYF.

This clone was seen a single time. This chain joins TRBV30 and TRBJ1-2, with 8 bases that match TRBD1. CDR1 and CDR2 from the germline V gene are GTSNPN and SVGIG (reference sequence). The CDR3 has 15 residues. The trim removed 4 bases at V and 3 bases at J, leaving 10 bases unmatched. The CDR3 bases are TGTGCCTGGACCACTCAGGGGGCGGGGGACTATGGCTACACCTTC. Protein: CAWTTQGAGDYGYTF.

The chain couples TRBV24-1 to TRBJ2-5; 7 bases are shared with TRBD2. Germline-derived CDR1 and CDR2 are KGHDR and SFDVKD. The CDR3 spans 16 residues. The ends lost 5 bases at V and 0 bases at J; junction bases unmatched: 8. This CDR3 reads CATSGNGRGDQETQYF. Here the CDR3 DNA reads TGTGCCACCAGTGGAAATGGCCGGGGGGACCAAGAGACCCAGTACTTC.

The chain links TRBV12-3 or TRBV12-4 to TRBJ1-6; D not certain. The CDR3 sequence is 13 residues long. V was pared by 5 bases and J by 5 bases, with 7 bases between. CDR3 nucleotides: TGTGCCAGCAGTGGGAGGAATAATTCACCCCTCCACTTT. Residues: CASSGRNNSPLHF.

The chain has TRBV12-3 or TRBV12-4 and TRBJ1-5; D remains ambiguous. The germline V and J ends were trimmed by 3 bases and 3 bases, with 6 bases remaining between them. The CDR3 totals 13 residues. CDR3 bases: TGTGCCAGCAGTTTTCTTTACAATCAGCCCCAGCATTTT. The encoded protein is CASSFLYNQPQHF.

The chain recombines TRBV5-8 with TRBJ1-5; 10 bases match TRBD1. The ends lost 2 bases at V and 7 bases at J; junction bases unmatched: 9. The CDR3 has 16 residues. Germline-derived CDR1 and CDR2 are SGHTS and YDEGEE. The chain's CDR3 is CASSLGTGVMEQPQHF. The CDR3 DNA follows: TGTGCCAGCAGCTTAGGGACAGGGGTCATGGAGCAGCCCCAGCATTTT.

The sample holds one count of this clone. The V gene is TRBV18, the J gene TRBJ1-2; 9 bases are a match to TRBD1. This CDR3 is 14 amino acids long. Germline V gene sequence: CDR1 KGHSH, CDR2 LQKENI. V was clipped by 4 bases and J by 6 bases; unmatched bases: 6. The CDR3 reads CASSRTGELDGYTF. The CDR3 DNA reads as TGTGCCAGCTCACGGACAGGGGAGTTGGATGGCTACACCTTC.

The CDR3 DNA is TGTGCCAGCAGTGAAAACAGGGGATGGGGTTATAATTCACCCCTCCACTTT. Translation: CASSENRGWGYNSPLHF. This chain connects TRBV6-1 to TRBJ1-6, with 7 bases that match TRBD1. Germline V gives CDR1 MNHNS, CDR2 SASEGT. The CDR3 covers 17 residues. The junction had 8 bases not matched to a gene; V was cut back by 2 bases and J by 4 bases.

The chain has TRBV28 and TRBJ2-5, with 8 positions matching TRBD2. This CDR3 contains 17 residues. With 6 bases clipped from V and 2 bases from J, the junction kept 14 bases outside the gene matches. CDR1 is MDHEN and CDR2 is SYDVKM in the germline V gene. CDR3 coding DNA: TGTGCCAGCAGCCCCCCCTCGAGCGGGAGAGCACAAGAGACCCAGTACTTC. Encoded protein: CASSPPSSGRAQETQYF.

J is TRBJ2-7 and V is TRBV19; 14 bases are a match to TRBD2. This CDR3 spans 15 amino acids. The germline CDR1 and CDR2 sequences are LNHDA and SQIVND (reference sequence). The V and J ends lost 4 bases and 6 bases, in that order; junction bases with no gene match: 5. The CDR3 is CASSTGLAGGPEQYF. The CDR3 DNA follows: TGTGCCAGTAGTACAGGACTAGCGGGAGGACCCGAGCAGTACTTC.